The following is a T cell receptor (beta chain) sequence with its context. The data derive from a study of control samples from healthy donors and cancer patients. CDR3 length: 14 amino acids. CDR1 and CDR2 (germline): MDHEN, SYDVKM. V gave up 5 bases and J gave up 3 bases; unmatched junction bases: 5. Some clones are missing from TCRdb's copy, which holds only in-frame ones; the method was immunoSEQ multiplex PCR. The sample records about 100,000 clones, around 90% being singletons. This TCR came from a young woman in good health. This sequence joins TRBV28 and TRBJ2-7; TRBD1 agrees at 9 bases. Sequenced material: blood. DNA of the CDR3: TGTGCCAGCAGTGCCCCGGGACAGGGCTACGAGCAGTACTTC. It is translated as CASSAPGQGYEQYF. Supplemented by reference TRBV28 and TRBJ2-7, the full variable domain reads DVKVTQSSRYLVKRTGEKVFLECVQDMDHENMFWYRQDPGLGLRLIYFSYDVKMKEKGDIPEGYSVSREKKERFSLILESASTNQTSMYLCASSAPGQGYEQYFGPGTRLTVT.